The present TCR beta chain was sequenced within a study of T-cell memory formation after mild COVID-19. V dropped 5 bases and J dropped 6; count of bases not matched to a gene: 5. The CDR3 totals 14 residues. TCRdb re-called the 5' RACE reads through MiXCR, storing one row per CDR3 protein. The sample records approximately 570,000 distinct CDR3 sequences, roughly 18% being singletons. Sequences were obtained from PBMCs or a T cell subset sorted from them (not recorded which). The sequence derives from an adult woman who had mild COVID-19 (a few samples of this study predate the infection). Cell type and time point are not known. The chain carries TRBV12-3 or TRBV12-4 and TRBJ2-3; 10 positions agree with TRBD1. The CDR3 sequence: CASSKGQGWDTQYF. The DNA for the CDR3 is TGTGCCAGCAGTAAGGGACAGGGGTGGGATACGCAGTATTTT.